This TCR beta chain derives from a study of radiotherapy plus CTLA-4 blockade in lung cancer. In the study overall: There were objective responses in around 18% of patients, and approximately 30% had disease control.

Points from the study as a whole: Per reports, early blood T cell clone dynamics, plus interferon-beta, forecast response most strongly. There was expansion of tumor-derived TCR clones in blood after radiotherapy plus ipilimumab.

A remark on this clone: The antigen remains undetermined.

The method was immunoSEQ multiplex PCR; TCRdb's version includes in-frame clones alone and lacks a portion of them. The sample carries about 100,000 clones, 80% to 90% recorded once. Trimming took 0 bases from V and 5 from J, leaving 11 bases between them. Germline-derived CDR1 and CDR2 are SGDLS and YYNGEE. The CDR3 loop spans 15 amino acids. The source material was peripheral blood, sampled from a patient treated with radiotherapy plus ipilimumab. V usage is TRBV9 and J usage is TRBJ2-2, with a tentative D call TRBD1 (5 bases). The sequence derives from a human donor with non-small cell lung cancer who had stable disease on radiotherapy plus ipilimumab. In DNA form, the CDR3 reads TGTGCCAGCAGCGTAGGGGGCCGCCGGACCGGGGAGCTGTTTTTT. This codes for CASSVGGRRTGELFF. Complete variable domain (other parts from reference TRBV9 and TRBJ2-2): DSGVTQTPKHLITATGQRVTLRCSPRSGDLSVYWYQQSLDQGLQFLIQYYNGEERAKGNILERFSAQQFPDLHSELNLSSLELGDSALYFCASSVGGRRTGELFFGEGSRLTVL.